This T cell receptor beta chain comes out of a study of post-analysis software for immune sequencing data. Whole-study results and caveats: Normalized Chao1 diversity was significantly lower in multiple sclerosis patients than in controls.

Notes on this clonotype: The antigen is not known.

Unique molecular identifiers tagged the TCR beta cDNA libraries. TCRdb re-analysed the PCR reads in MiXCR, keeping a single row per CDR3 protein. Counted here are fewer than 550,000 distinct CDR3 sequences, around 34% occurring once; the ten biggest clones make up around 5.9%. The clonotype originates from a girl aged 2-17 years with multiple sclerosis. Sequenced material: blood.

CDR3 bases: TGTGCCAGCAGCGGAGACGGGGACGGCTACACCTTC. This codes for CASSGDGDGYTF. J is TRBJ1-2 and V is TRBV5-8; possible D gene TRBD1, 5 bases. V was clipped by 4 bases and J by 8 bases, with 12 bases between them. This CDR3 has 12 amino acids. Germline loops: CDR1 SGHTS, CDR2 YDEGEE.